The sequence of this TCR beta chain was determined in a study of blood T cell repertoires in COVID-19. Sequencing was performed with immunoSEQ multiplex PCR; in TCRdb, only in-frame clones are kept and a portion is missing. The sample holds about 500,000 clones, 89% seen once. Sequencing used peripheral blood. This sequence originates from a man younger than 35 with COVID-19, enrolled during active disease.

The DNA of the CDR3 is TGTGCCAGCAGTAGGATACAGCAGCTCTACTACGAGCAGTACTTC. Its protein product is CASSRIQQLYYEQYF. V is TRBV27 and J is TRBJ2-7; D remains unclear. V was shortened by 5 bases and J by 3 bases, with 17 bases between the two germline ends. The CDR3 has 15 amino acids. CDR1 MNHEY and CDR2 SMNVEV come from the germline V gene (reference sequence).